This TCR beta chain was sequenced in a study of T cell repertoires in cytomegalovirus infection. Of note for this clonotype: The antigen is unknown.

Notes on the study in general: Cumulative frequency of public TCR beta families picked out carriers of CMV plus the relevant HLA.

Via MiXCR, TCRdb re-called the reads, giving one row per CDR3 protein. The table includes over 250,000 distinct CDR3 sequences, under 30% detected once. Germline V gives CDR1 SEHNR, CDR2 FQNEAQ (reference sequence). CDR3 length: 13 amino acids. V dropped 9 bases and J dropped 7; count of bases not matched to a gene: 6. This clonotype originated in a human donor in good health (CMV status not recorded). Some clones in this sample may be carry-over from other donors' samples. The sequenced sample consisted of PBMCs. The gene calls are TRBV7-9 and TRBJ2-1; 10 bases align to TRBD2. The DNA of the CDR3 is TGTGCCAGTCTCGCTAGCGGGGGTAATGAGCAGTTCTTC. Amino acids: CASLASGGNEQFF.